The text below deals with one T cell receptor beta chain. Its antigen is not known. Each subset's genomic DNA was shared equally among a number of immunoSEQ plates. Here immunoSEQ multiplex PCR was the method, and the copy in TCRdb shows in-frame clones only, minus some. This sample has approximately 330,000 clones, with roughly 70% found just once. The data belong to a study of shared clonotypes between healthy human individuals. Study-level results: Rarefaction exposed incomplete sorted-subset sequencing despite large depth. Naive CD4 clonotypes overlapped across a handful of donors at roughly 5%. Clonotype sharing among donors was expected to depend on sequencing depth.

Sequenced: memory CD4+ T cells sorted from blood. The subset: CD45RA-negative fraction. This receptor was obtained from a man aged 25 to 40 in good health.

CDR3: CSATDPLRDNEQFF. CDR3 DNA: TGCAGCGCTACCGACCCCCTACGGGACAATGAGCAGTTCTTC. The chain combines TRBV29-1 with TRBJ2-1; D remains unclear. V was pared by 7 bases and J by 5 bases, with 18 bases between. The CDR3 loop spans 14 amino acids. Germline values: CDR1 SQVTM, CDR2 ANQGSEA.